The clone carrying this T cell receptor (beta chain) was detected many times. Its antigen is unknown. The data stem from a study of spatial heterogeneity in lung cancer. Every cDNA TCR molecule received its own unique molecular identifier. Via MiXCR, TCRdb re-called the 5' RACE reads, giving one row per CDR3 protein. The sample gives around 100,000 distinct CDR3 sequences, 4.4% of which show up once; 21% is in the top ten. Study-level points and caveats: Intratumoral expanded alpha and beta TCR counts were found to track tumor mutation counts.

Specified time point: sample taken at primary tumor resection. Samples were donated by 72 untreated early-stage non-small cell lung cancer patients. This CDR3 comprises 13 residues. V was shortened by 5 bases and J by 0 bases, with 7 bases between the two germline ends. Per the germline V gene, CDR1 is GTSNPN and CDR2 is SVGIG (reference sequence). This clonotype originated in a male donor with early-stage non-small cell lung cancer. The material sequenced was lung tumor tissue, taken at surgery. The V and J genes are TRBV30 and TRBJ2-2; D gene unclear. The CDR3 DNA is TGTGCCTGGGGTAGGCCGAACACCGGGGAGCTGTTTTTT. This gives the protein CAWGRPNTGELFF.